This T cell receptor beta chain was found in a study of radiation and T cells in renal cell carcinoma. Study context: Nephrectomy followed 15 Gy stereotactic body radiation by 4 weeks.

Trimming took 6 bases from V and 5 from J, leaving 14 bases between them. Germline CDR1 is SQVTM and CDR2 is ANQGSEA. This CDR3 is built from 13 residues. Time point noted: baseline pretreatment blood. Described treatment: 15 Gy SBRT to primary tumor, nephrectomy 4 weeks later. This renal cell carcinoma was of the clear cell type. Assay: immunoSEQ multiplex PCR; the TCRdb copy retains only in-frame clones and omits some. The sample yields 150,000 or so clones, around nine tenths seen once. General observations from the study: Pretreatment tumor biopsies were lacking, so baseline clonotypes are unknown. From baseline, blood top tumor clonotypes peaked at 2 weeks post-radiation.

As to this clone: Its specificity is not known.

The receptor was isolated from a woman between 50 and 59 years old with renal cell carcinoma. The sample consisted of blood, taken from a patient whose treatment included radiotherapy and nephrectomy. J is TRBJ1-5 and V is TRBV29-1, with D perhaps matching TRBD1 (5 bases). The CDR3 coding sequence is TGCAGCGTGGGTTGGGACGGCTATCAGCCCCAGCATTTT. Translation: CSVGWDGYQPQHF.